Below are 29 T cell receptor beta chains sequenced from a single sample in a study of stem cell transplantation in POMP-related autoinflammatory disease. Assay used: immunoSEQ multiplex PCR; TCRdb lists only in-frame clones, some missing. The data show tens of thousands of clones, with approximately 91% seen just once and about 0.69% held by the top ten. Sequenced here: CD4+ T cells from PBMCs, sampled after stem cell transplantation. These receptors were taken from a human patient with POMP-related autoinflammation and immune dysregulation (PRAID). Some T cells may have originated in the graft donor.

The genes are TRBV5-1 and TRBJ1-4; TRBD1 might be the D (5 bases). The V end lost 4 bases, the J end lost 0 bases, and 10 bases lay between the germline ends. Germline lookup yields CDR1 SGHRS and CDR2 YFSETQ. The CDR3 is made up of 15 amino acids. DNA of the CDR3: TGCGCCAGCAGCGCCACAGGAGCAACTAATGAAAAACTGTTTTTT. Its protein product is CASSATGATNEKLFF. The complete variable domain, with remaining parts taken from reference TRBV5-1 and TRBJ1-4, reads KAGVTQTPRYLIKTRGQQVTLSCSPISGHRSVSWYQQTPGQGLQFLFEYFSETQRNKGNFPGRFSGRQFSNSRSEMNVSTLELGDSALYLCASSATGATNEKLFFGSGTQLSVL.

V is TRBV6-5 and J is TRBJ2-7, with unresolved D. Per germline, CDR1 MNHEY and CDR2 SVGAGI. The CDR3 contains 11 residues. With 5 bases removed from V and 4 bases from J, the gap between germline ends came to 6 bases. The DNA for the CDR3 is TGTGCCAGCAGTCAGAGTTACGAGCAGTACTTC. Amino acids: CASSQSYEQYF.

On this clone: The sample holds other DNA sequences that translate to the same CDR3. The gene calls are TRBV5-1 and TRBJ1-6, with 7 bases that match TRBD1. Trimming removed 0 bases from V and 4 bases from J; junction bases left unmatched: 1. This CDR3 has 15 residues. Germline lookup yields CDR1 SGHRS and CDR2 YFSETQ. CDR3 sequence reads: CASSLGQGYNSPLHF. DNA for the CDR3: TGCGCCAGCAGCTTGGGACAGGGTTATAATTCACCCCTCCACTTT. The whole variable domain, filled in from reference TRBV5-1 and TRBJ1-6, reads KAGVTQTPRYLIKTRGQQVTLSCSPISGHRSVSWYQQTPGQGLQFLFEYFSETQRNKGNFPGRFSGRQFSNSRSEMNVSTLELGDSALYLCASSLGQGYNSPLHFGNGTRLTVT.

This clone was counted once. V usage is TRBV7-6 and J usage is TRBJ2-3, with D possibly TRBD2 on 7 matching bases. This CDR3 contains 17 residues. The germline V and J ends were trimmed by 5 bases and 1 base, with 19 bases remaining between them. The germline CDR1 and CDR2 sequences are SGHVS and FNYEAQ. The CDR3 nucleotides are TGTGCCAGCAGCCCCCGGTCCGGCGGGGGCCGCACAGATACGCAGTATTTT. Translating it yields CASSPRSGGGRTDTQYF.

The V call is TRBV10-3, the J call TRBJ2-7; maybe TRBD2 (5 bases). The length of the CDR3 is 12 residues. Trimming left V 4 bases short and J 3 bases short, with 7 bases between. Germline CDR1 ENHRY, CDR2 SYGVKD. CDR3 bases: TGTGCCATCAGTGCGGAGGTCTACGAGCAGTACGTC. Its protein is CAISAEVYEQYV.

In its sample, this clone was seen once. The chain couples TRBV5-1 to TRBJ2-6, with TRBD1 identical over 10 bases. CDR3 length equals 18 residues. CDR1 is SGHRS and CDR2 is YFSETQ in the germline V gene. Trimming removed 3 bases from V and 2 bases from J; junction bases left unmatched: 8. CDR3 sequence (DNA): TGCGCCAGCAGCTGGGGGACAGGGGCTGTAACTGGGGCCAACGTCCTGACTTTC. It yields the protein CASSWGTGAVTGANVLTF.

The chain employs TRBV6-5 and TRBJ2-7; 11 bases are a match to TRBD2. CDR1 is MNHEY, CDR2 SVGAGI, per germline. The trim removed 5 bases at V and 2 bases at J, leaving 5 bases unmatched. This CDR3 has 15 residues. CDR3 nucleotides: TGTGCCAGCAGTAAGACTAGCGGGGATACCTACGAGCAGTACTTC. This translates into CASSKTSGDTYEQYF.

This chain uses TRBV20-1 with TRBJ2-3, with D maybe TRBD2 (5 bases). The CDR3 is made up of 14 amino acids. The ends were cut back, 3 bases at V and 1 base at J, with 11 bases in the middle. Germline V gives CDR1 DFQATT, CDR2 SNEGSKA (reference sequence). The CDR3 here is CSASSLRGTDTQYF. In nucleotides, the CDR3 is TGCAGTGCTAGTAGTCTGCGGGGCACAGATACGCAGTATTTT.

The V and J genes are TRBV29-1 and TRBJ2-1; TRBD2 might be the D (6 bases). Germline V CDR1 and CDR2: SQVTM, ANQGSEA. V was pared by 6 bases and J by 0 bases, with 12 bases between. This CDR3 contains 14 residues. CDR3 in DNA: TGCAGCGTGGGGGGACCGAGCTCCTACAATGAGCAGTTCTTC. Protein sequence: CSVGGPSSYNEQFF.

V usage is TRBV6-5 and J usage is TRBJ2-7; a possible D gene is TRBD1 (6 bases). The CDR3 runs 13 residues. Deletions cut 8 bases from V and 4 bases from J, with 15 bases between. The V gene's germline CDR1 is MNHEY and CDR2 SVGAGI. This CDR3 is CASGIQGWYEQYV. The DNA for the CDR3 is TGTGCCAGCGGCATTCAGGGGTGGTACGAGCAGTACGTC.

The DNA for the CDR3 is TGTGCCACCAGTGATTCTGGCGGGACAGGTCCCTACGAGCAGTACTTC. Translation: CATSDSGGTGPYEQYF. The rearrangement links TRBV24-1 to TRBJ2-7, with 8 bases lining up with TRBD1. Germline CDR1 is KGHDR and CDR2 is SFDVKD. CDR3 length: 16 amino acids. The V segment lost 2 bases and the J segment 2 bases; nucleotides outside the gene matches: 7.

This chain uses TRBV5-1 with TRBJ2-5; TRBD1 or TRBD2 may be the D gene (6 bases each). V gave up 2 bases and J gave up 5 bases, with 13 bases separating them. The germline V gene has CDR1 SGHRS and CDR2 YFSETQ. The CDR3 is 14 residues long. CDR3 protein: CASSFSGAGETQYF. CDR3 coding DNA: TGCGCCAGCAGCTTCTCGGGGGCAGGGGAGACCCAGTACTTC. The complete variable domain, with remaining parts taken from reference TRBV5-1 and TRBJ2-5, reads KAGVTQTPRYLIKTRGQQVTLSCSPISGHRSVSWYQQTPGQGLQFLFEYFSETQRNKGNFPGRFSGRQFSNSRSEMNVSTLELGDSALYLCASSFSGAGETQYFGPGTRLLVL.

The gene calls are TRBV28 and TRBJ1-6, with TRBD1 as a possible D gene (5 bases). Trimming cost V 8 bases and J 14 bases, with 22 bases left between them. CDR1 is MDHEN and CDR2 is SYDVKM in the germline V gene. CDR3 size: 14 residues. In DNA form, the CDR3 reads TGTGCCAGCCGGGCCCGGGGGACCCCTGGGACCCTCCACTTT. This sequence encodes CASRARGTPGTLHF. Variable domain in full (rest from reference TRBV28 and TRBJ1-6): DVKVTQSSRYLVKRTGEKVFLECVQDMDHENMFWYRQDPGLGLRLIYFSYDVKMKEKGDIPEGYSVSREKKERFSLILESASTNQTSMYLCASRARGTPGTLHFGNGTRLTVT.

The chain joins TRBV19 to TRBJ2-3; no definite D call. Germline V gene data show CDR1 as LNHDA and CDR2 as SQIVND (reference sequence). Trimming removed 6 bases at V and 1 base at J, with 8 bases between. The CDR3 is 13 amino acids. CDR3 residues: CASRDAGTDTQYF. CDR3 nucleotide sequence: TGTGCCAGTAGAGACGCGGGCACAGATACGCAGTATTTT.

J is TRBJ2-3 and V is TRBV5-5; 10 positions match TRBD2. Germline V CDR1 and CDR2: SGHKS, YYEKEE (reference sequence). The CDR3 runs to 13 residues. V dropped 4 bases and J dropped 6; count of bases not matched to a gene: 2. CDR3 bases: TGTGCCAGCAGCAAGACTAGCGGGGATACGCAGTATTTT. This translates into CASSKTSGDTQYF.

The chain has TRBV5-1 and TRBJ2-1; TRBD1 or TRBD2 may be the D gene (6 bases each). V was shortened by 0 bases and J by 6 bases, with 10 bases between the two germline ends. The CDR3 is 14 amino acids. Germline CDR1 reads SGHRS; CDR2 reads YFSETQ. The CDR3 nucleotides read TGCGCCAGCAGCTTGGAGGGGGGAGGCAATGAGCAGTTCTTC. Protein: CASSLEGGGNEQFF.

V gene TRBV2 combines with J gene TRBJ2-1, with D uncertain. The CDR3 has 12 amino acids. The germline V gene has CDR1 SNHLY and CDR2 FYNNEI. V was clipped by 8 bases and J by 9 bases, with 14 bases between them. CDR3 DNA: TGTGCCAGCGACGTCGGTGGGTTTGAGCAGTTCTTC. Protein sequence: CASDVGGFEQFF.

V is TRBV28 and J is TRBJ1-2; D gene uncertain. Trimming left V 2 bases short and J 5 bases short, with 6 bases between. Germline-derived CDR1 and CDR2 are MDHEN and SYDVKM. This CDR3 has 12 residues. The DNA for the CDR3 is TGTGCCAGCAGTTTAAAAGGGTATGGCTACACCTTC. This translates into CASSLKGYGYTF.

The chain uses TRBV19 and TRBJ1-5; a possible D gene is TRBD1 (5 bases). V was shortened by 5 bases and J by 0 bases, with 14 bases between the two germline ends. Germline values: CDR1 LNHDA, CDR2 SQIVND (reference sequence). The CDR3 has 16 amino acids. CDR3 sequence (DNA): TGTGCCAGTAGTGAGATGGGGCCCTATAGCAATCAGCCCCAGCATTTT. It codes for CASSEMGPYSNQPQHF.

This clone was picked up a small number of times. The chain links TRBV9 to TRBJ2-3, with D unclear. The CDR3 runs 14 residues. V lost 4 bases to trimming and J lost 1 base, with 10 bases between them. Germline CDR1 reads SGDLS; CDR2 reads YYNGEE. CDR3: CASSFSGGTDTQYF. The CDR3 DNA reads as TGTGCCAGCAGCTTCTCGGGCGGCACAGATACGCAGTATTTT.

The chain employs TRBV7-9 and TRBJ1-2; 8 bases are a match to TRBD1. Trimming removed 3 bases from V and 5 bases from J; junction bases left unmatched: 8. The CDR3 runs 15 residues. Germline CDR1 and CDR2: SEHNR and FQNEAQ (reference sequence). The CDR3 DNA reads TGTGCCAGCAGCTTCACAGGGGGGACTGTTTATGGCTACACCTTC. Protein product: CASSFTGGTVYGYTF.

The J gene is TRBJ1-2, the V gene TRBV28, with 11 bases fitting TRBD1. J gave up 1 base and V 3 bases, and 7 bases lay outside the gene matches. Per germline, CDR1 MDHEN and CDR2 SYDVKM. There are 17 residues in the CDR3. CDR3: CASSFYGQGAYNYGYTF. The CDR3 DNA is TGTGCCAGCAGTTTCTACGGACAGGGGGCGTATAACTATGGCTACACCTTC.

The chain combines TRBV6-5 with TRBJ1-2; D is unclear. V lost 0 bases and J 8 bases, leaving 16 bases between the germline ends. The V gene's germline CDR1 is MNHEY and CDR2 SVGAGI. There are 15 residues in the CDR3. CDR3 nucleotides: TGTGCCAGCAGTTACTCGATGGCAGCGACGAGGGGCTACACCTTC. As protein: CASSYSMAATRGYTF.

This chain connects TRBV29-1 to TRBJ2-7, with 8 nucleotides matching TRBD1. J was trimmed by 1 base and V by 3 bases; bases with no gene match: 8. Germline loops: CDR1 SQVTM, CDR2 ANQGSEA. This CDR3 is built from 15 residues. CDR3 DNA: TGCAGCGTTGAGGGGGAGCAGGGGGCATCCTACGAGCAGTACTTC. Its translation is CSVEGEQGASYEQYF.

The chain combines TRBV24-1 with TRBJ1-5; the D is unclear. There are 12 residues in the CDR3. Germline V gene data show CDR1 as KGHDR and CDR2 as SFDVKD. V lost 3 bases and J lost 7, with 6 bases in between. This CDR3 reads CATSDVDQPQHF. The DNA for the CDR3 is TGTGCCACCAGTGATGTAGACCAGCCCCAGCATTTT.

J is TRBJ2-1 and V is TRBV20-1; D may be TRBD2 (6 bases). The CDR3 length is 13 residues. The V gene lost 3 bases and the J gene lost 2 bases, with 8 bases spanning the gap. Per germline, CDR1 DFQATT and CDR2 SNEGSKA (reference sequence). The CDR3 is CSASGGAYNEQFF. In nucleotides, the CDR3 is TGCAGTGCTAGTGGCGGGGCCTACAATGAGCAGTTCTTC.

The CDR3 spells CASSEAISNQPQHF. The CDR3 DNA reads TGTGCCAGCAGTGAAGCCATTAGCAATCAGCCCCAGCATTTT. The genes are TRBV2 and TRBJ1-5; D gene ambiguous. In germline, CDR1 is SNHLY, CDR2 FYNNEI. V was cut by 0 bases and J by 0 bases, with 3 bases left in between. This CDR3 is built from 14 residues.

The CDR3 reads CSVAPSSGNTIYF. CDR3 sequence (DNA): TGCAGCGTTGCTCCGAGCTCTGGAAACACCATATATTTT. This sequence joins TRBV29-1 and TRBJ1-3; D ambiguous. Trimming left V 4 bases short and J 0 bases short, with 7 bases between. This CDR3 comprises 13 residues. CDR1 SQVTM and CDR2 ANQGSEA come from the germline V gene. The full variable domain, its missing parts supplied by reference TRBV29-1 and TRBJ1-3, is SAVISQKPSRDICQRGTSLTIQCQVDSQVTMMFWYRQQPGQSLTLIATANQGSEATYESGFVIDKFPISRPNLTFSTLTVSNMSPEDSSIYLCSVAPSSGNTIYFGEGSWLTVV.

This clone was seen just once. This chain uses TRBV27 with TRBJ2-3; 8 nucleotides match TRBD2. This CDR3 region has 16 residues. Unmatched junction bases numbered 8, after V lost 4 bases and J lost 2 bases. Germline CDR1 MNHEY, CDR2 SMNVEV (reference sequence). CDR3 amino acids: CASSSRGLAATDTQYF. The CDR3 nucleotides read TGTGCCAGCAGTTCACGTGGACTAGCCGCCACAGATACGCAGTATTTT.